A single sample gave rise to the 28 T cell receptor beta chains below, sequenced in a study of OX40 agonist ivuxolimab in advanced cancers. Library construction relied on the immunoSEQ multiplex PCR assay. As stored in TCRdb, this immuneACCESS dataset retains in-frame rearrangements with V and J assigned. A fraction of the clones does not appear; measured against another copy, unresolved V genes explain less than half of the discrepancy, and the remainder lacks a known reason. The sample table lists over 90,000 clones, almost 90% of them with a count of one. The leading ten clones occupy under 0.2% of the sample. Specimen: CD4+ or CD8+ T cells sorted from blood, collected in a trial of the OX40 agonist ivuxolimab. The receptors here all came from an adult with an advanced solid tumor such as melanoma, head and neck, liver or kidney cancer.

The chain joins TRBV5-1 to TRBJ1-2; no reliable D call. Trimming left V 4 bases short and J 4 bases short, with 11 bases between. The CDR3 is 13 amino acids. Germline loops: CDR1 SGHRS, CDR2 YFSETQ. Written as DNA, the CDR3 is TGCGCCAGCAGCGCCGGGAGTCTCTATGGCTACACCTTC. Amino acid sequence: CASSAGSLYGYTF. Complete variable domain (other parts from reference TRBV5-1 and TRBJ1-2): KAGVTQTPRYLIKTRGQQVTLSCSPISGHRSVSWYQQTPGQGLQFLFEYFSETQRNKGNFPGRFSGRQFSNSRSEMNVSTLELGDSALYLCASSAGSLYGYTFGSGTRLTVV.

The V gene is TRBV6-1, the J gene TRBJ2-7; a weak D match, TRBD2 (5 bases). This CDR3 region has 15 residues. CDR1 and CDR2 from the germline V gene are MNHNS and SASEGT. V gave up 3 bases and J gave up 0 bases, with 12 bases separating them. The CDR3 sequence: CASSDGGSFSYEQYF. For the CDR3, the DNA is TGTGCCAGCAGTGATGGAGGCAGCTTCTCCTACGAGCAGTACTTC.

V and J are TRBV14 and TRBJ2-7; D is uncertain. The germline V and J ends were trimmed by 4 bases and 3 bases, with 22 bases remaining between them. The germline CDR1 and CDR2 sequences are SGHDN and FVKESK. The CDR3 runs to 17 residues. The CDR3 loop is CASSRTGIVGSRYEQYF. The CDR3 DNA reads TGTGCCAGCAGCCGAACTGGGATCGTAGGATCGCGCTACGAGCAGTACTTC.

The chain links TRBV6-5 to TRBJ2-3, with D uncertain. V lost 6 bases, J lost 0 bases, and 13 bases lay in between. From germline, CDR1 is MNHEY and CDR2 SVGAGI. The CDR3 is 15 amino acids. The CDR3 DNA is TGTGCCAGCAGACTCGACTCAGCGAGCACAGATACGCAGTATTTT. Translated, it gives CASRLDSASTDTQYF.

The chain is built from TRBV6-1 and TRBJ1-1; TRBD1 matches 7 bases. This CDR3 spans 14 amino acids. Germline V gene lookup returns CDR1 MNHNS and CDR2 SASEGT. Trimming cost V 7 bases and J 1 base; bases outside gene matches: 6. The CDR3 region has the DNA TGTGCCAGCACCGCAGGGGGATGGAACACTGAAGCTTTCTTT. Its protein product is CASTAGGWNTEAFF.

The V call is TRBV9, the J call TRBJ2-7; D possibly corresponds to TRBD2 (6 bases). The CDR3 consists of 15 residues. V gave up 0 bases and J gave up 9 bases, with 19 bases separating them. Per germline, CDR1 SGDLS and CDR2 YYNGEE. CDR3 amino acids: CASSVGGATYEAQYF. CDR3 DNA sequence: TGTGCCAGCAGCGTAGGCGGGGCCACCTACGAGGCGCAGTACTTC.

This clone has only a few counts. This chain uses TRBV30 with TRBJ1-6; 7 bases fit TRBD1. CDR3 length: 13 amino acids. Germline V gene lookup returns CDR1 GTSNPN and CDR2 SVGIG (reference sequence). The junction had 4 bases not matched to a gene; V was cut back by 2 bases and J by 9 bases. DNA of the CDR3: TGTGCCTGGAGTCAGGCAGGGGGTTCACCCCTCCACTTT. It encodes CAWSQAGGSPLHF.

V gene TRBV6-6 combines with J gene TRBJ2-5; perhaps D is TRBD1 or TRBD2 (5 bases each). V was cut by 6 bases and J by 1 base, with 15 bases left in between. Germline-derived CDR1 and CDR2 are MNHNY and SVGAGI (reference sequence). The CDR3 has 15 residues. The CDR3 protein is CASRGPGTGQETQYF. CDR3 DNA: TGTGCCAGCAGGGGGCCCGGGACCGGCCAAGAGACCCAGTACTTC.

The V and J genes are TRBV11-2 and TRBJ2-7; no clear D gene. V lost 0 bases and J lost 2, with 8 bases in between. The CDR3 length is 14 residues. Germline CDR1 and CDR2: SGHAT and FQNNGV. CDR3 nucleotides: TGTGCCAGCAGCTTAGATCTAATAACCTACGAGCAGTACTTC. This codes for CASSLDLITYEQYF.

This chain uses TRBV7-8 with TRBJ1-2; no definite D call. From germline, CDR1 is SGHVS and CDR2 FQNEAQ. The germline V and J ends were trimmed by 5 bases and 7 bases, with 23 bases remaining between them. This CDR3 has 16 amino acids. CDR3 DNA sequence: TGTGCCAGCAGCCCCCTCTGGGGTCAGTTACTGGGTGGCTACACCTTC. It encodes CASSPLWGQLLGGYTF. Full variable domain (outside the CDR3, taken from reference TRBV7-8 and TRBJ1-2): GAGVSQSPRYKVAKRGQDVALRCDPISGHVSLFWYQQALGQGPEFLTYFQNEAQLDKSGLPSDRFFAERPEGSVSTLKIQRTQQEDSAVYLCASSPLWGQLLGGYTFGSGTRLTVV.

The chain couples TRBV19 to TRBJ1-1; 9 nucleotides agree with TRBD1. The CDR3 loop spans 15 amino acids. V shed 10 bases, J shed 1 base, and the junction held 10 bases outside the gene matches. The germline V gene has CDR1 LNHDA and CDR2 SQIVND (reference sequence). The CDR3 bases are TGTGCCACCAAGGGACAGGGTGTCAAGAACACTGAAGCTTTCTTT. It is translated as CATKGQGVKNTEAFF. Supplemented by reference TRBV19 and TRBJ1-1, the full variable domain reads DGGITQSPKYLFRKEGQNVTLSCEQNLNHDAMYWYRQDPGQGLRLIYYSQIVNDFQKGDIAEGYSVSREKKESFPLTVTSAQKNPTAFYLCATKGQGVKNTEAFFGQGTRLTVV.

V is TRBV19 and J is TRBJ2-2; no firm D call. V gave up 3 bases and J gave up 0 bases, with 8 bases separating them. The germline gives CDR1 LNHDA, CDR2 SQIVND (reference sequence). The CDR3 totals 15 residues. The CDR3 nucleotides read TGTGCCAGTAGTATCGCAGAAACGAACACCGGGGAGCTGTTTTTT. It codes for CASSIAETNTGELFF.

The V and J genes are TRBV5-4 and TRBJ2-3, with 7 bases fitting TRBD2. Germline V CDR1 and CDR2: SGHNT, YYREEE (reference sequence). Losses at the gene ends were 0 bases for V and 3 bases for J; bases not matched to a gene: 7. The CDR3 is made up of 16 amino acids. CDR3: CASSLVGGRGTDTQYF. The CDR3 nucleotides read TGTGCCAGCAGCTTGGTCGGGGGGAGAGGAACAGATACGCAGTATTTT. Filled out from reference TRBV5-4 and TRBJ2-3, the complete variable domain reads ETGVTQSPTHLIKTRGQQVTLRCSSQSGHNTVSWYQQALGQGPQFIFQYYREEENGRGNFPPRFSGLQFPNYSSELNVNALELDDSALYLCASSLVGGRGTDTQYFGPGTRLTVL.

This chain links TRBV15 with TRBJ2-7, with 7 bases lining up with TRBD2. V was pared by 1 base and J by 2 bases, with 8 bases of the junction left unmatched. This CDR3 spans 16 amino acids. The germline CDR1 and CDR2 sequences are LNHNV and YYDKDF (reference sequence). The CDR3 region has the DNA TGTGCCACCAGCAGAGTCCTGCGGGGGAGAACCTACGAGCAGTACTTC. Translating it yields CATSRVLRGRTYEQYF.

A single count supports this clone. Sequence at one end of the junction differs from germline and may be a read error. The CDR3 nucleotides are TGTGCCACCAGCCCTCGACGACCGAACACTGAAGCTTTCTTT. Its protein is CATSPRRPNTEAFF. V gene TRBV14 combines with J gene TRBJ1-1; D is unresolved. Looked up from germline, CDR1 is SGHDN and CDR2 is FVKESK. This CDR3 is 14 amino acids long.

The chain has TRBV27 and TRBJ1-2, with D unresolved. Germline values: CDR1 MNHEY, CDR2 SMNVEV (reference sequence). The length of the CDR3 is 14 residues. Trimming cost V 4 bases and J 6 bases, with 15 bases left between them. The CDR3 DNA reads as TGTGCCAGCAGTTCGCGGGCAAAGGGAGATGGCTACACCTTC. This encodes CASSSRAKGDGYTF.

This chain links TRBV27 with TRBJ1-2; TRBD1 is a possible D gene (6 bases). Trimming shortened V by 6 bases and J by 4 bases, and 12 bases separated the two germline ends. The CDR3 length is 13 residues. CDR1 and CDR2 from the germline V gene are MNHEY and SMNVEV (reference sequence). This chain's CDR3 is CASREDSAYGYTF. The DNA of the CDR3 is TGTGCCAGCAGGGAGGACAGCGCCTATGGCTACACCTTC.

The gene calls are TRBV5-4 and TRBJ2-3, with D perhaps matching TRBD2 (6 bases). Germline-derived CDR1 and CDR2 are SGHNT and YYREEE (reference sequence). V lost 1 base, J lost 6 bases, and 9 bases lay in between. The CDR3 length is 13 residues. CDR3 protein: CASSLIGGDTQYF. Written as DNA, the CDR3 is TGTGCCAGCAGCTTGATTGGGGGGGATACGCAGTATTTT.

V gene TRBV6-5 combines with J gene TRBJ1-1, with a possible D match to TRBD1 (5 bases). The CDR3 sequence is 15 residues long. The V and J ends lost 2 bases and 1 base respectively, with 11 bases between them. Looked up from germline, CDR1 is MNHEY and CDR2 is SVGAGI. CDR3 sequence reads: CASSYATVSNTEAFF. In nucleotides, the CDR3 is TGTGCCAGCAGTTACGCGACAGTTTCGAACACTGAAGCTTTCTTT.

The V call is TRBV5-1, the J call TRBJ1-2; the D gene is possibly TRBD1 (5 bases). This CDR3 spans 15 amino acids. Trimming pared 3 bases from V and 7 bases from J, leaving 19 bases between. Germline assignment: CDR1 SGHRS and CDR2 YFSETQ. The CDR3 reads CASSSPGGGQGGYTF. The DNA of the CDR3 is TGCGCCAGCAGCTCCCCCGGAGGTGGACAAGGTGGCTACACCTTC.

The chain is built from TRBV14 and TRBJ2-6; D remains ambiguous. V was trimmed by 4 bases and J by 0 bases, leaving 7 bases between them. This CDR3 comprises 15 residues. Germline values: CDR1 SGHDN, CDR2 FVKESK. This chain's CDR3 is CASSPHHSGANVLTF. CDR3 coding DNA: TGTGCCAGCAGCCCCCACCACTCTGGGGCCAACGTCCTGACTTTC.

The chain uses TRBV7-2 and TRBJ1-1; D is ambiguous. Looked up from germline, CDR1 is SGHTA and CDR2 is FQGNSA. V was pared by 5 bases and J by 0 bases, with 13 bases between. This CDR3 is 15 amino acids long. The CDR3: CASSPGRRVNTEAFF. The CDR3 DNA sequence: TGTGCCAGCAGCCCTGGCCGCCGAGTGAACACTGAAGCTTTCTTT. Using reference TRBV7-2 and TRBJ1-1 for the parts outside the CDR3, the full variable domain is GAGVSQSPSNKVTEKGKDVELRCDPISGHTALYWYRQSLGQGLEFLIYFQGNSAPDKSGLPSDRFSAERTGGSVSTLTIQRTQQEDSAVYLCASSPGRRVNTEAFFGQGTRLTVV.

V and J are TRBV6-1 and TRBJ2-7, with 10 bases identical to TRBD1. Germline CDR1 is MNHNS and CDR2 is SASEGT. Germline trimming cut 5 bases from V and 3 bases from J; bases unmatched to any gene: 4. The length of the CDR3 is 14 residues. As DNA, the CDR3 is TGTGCCAGCAGTCCCGGGACAGGGGTCTACGAGCAGTACTTC. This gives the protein CASSPGTGVYEQYF.

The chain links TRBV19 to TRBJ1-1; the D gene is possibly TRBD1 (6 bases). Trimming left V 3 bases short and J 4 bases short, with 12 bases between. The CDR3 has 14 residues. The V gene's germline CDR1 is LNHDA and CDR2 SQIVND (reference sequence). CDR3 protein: CASSMRPRGTEAFF. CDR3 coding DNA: TGTGCCAGTAGTATGAGACCCAGGGGCACTGAAGCTTTCTTT.

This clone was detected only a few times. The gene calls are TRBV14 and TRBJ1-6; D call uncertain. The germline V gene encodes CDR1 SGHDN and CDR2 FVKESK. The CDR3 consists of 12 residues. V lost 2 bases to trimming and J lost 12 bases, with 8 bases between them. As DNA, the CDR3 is TGTGCCAGCAGCCAACCCCCATTACCCCTCCACTTT. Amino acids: CASSQPPLPLHF.

Written as DNA, the CDR3 is TGTGCCAGCAGCTTAGCCTCAGGGTCAGAGACCCAGTACTTC. Translation gives CASSLASGSETQYF. V gene TRBV7-9 combines with J gene TRBJ2-5; possible D gene TRBD1, 5 bases. With 0 bases removed from V and 4 bases from J, the gap between germline ends came to 9 bases. Germline V CDR1 and CDR2: SEHNR, FQNEAQ (reference sequence). The CDR3 covers 14 residues.

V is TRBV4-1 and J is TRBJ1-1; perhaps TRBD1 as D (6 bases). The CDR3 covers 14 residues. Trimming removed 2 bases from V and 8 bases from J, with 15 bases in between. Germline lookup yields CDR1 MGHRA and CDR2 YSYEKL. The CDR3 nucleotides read TGCGCCAGCAGCCAACCCAGCACAGGGAAAGAAGCTTTCTTT. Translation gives CASSQPSTGKEAFF.

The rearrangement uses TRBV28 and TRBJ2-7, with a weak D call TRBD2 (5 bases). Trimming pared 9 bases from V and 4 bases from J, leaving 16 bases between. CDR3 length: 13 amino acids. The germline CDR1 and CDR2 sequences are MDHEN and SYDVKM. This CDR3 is CASTGIKPYEQYF. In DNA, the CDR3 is TGTGCCAGTACCGGGATTAAGCCTTACGAGCAGTACTTC.